Described below is a single TCR beta chain sequence and its context. Specified time point: newly diagnosed GD, antithyroid drugs for less than 3 months. Construction of the TCR library relied on RNA isolated from PBMCs. The data belong to a study of regulatory T cells in long-lasting Graves disease. Study-wide background: Duration of antithyroid drug therapy among newly diagnosed Graves' patients was under 3 months.

The ends lost 6 bases at V and 7 bases at J; junction bases unmatched: 8. From germline, CDR1 is SEHNR and CDR2 FQNEAQ (reference sequence). The length of the CDR3 is 15 residues. Arm-PCR of CDR3 regions and iRepertoire HTBI primers were the basis on which TCR beta libraries were built. TCRdb passed the multiplex PCR reads through MiXCR, listing each CDR3 protein once. The sample consists of roughly 500,000 distinct CDR3 sequences, 13% of them appearing once. A further study also used this sample, focusing on T cells in Graves' hyperthyroidism and ophthalmopathy.

The input for sequencing was peripheral blood mononuclear cells (PBMCs), taken at new diagnosis, from a patient treated with antithyroid drugs. The V and J genes are TRBV7-9 and TRBJ2-7; 14 bases are a match to TRBD2. The TCR sequence derives from a man aged 30 to 39 with Graves disease. The CDR3 sequence is CASSSTGLAGGEQYF. The CDR3 DNA reads as TGTGCCAGCAGTTCCACTGGACTAGCGGGAGGTGAGCAGTACTTC.